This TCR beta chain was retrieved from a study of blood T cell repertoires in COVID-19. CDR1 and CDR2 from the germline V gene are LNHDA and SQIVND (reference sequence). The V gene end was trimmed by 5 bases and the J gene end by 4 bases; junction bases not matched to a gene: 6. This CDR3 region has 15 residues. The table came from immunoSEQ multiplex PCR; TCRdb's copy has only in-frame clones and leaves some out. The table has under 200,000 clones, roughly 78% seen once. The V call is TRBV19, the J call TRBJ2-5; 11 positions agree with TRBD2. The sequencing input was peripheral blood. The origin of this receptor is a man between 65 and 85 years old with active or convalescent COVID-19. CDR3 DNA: TGTGCCAGTAGTCTCGGGACTAGCGGTATAGAGACCCAGTACTTC. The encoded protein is CASSLGTSGIETQYF.